Presented here are 20 T cell receptor beta chains from one specimen sequenced in a study of T cells expressing NK-cell markers. Each CDR3 protein gets one entry in TCRdb, which reprocessed the 5' RACE reads and gives no DNA. The listing contains 120,000 to 150,000 distinct CDR3 sequences. Sequencing was done on a sample of blood T cells: a sorted CD56 or NKG2C T cell subset, CD4+ or CD8+ T cells, or bulk PBMC T cells (not recorded which). The source of these receptors is a man between 18 and 29 years old in good health.

The chain uses TRBV12-3 or TRBV12-4 and TRBJ2-1. The CDR3 spans 14 residues. Here the CDR3 reads CASGDVGSYNEQFF.

The rearrangement uses TRBV18 and TRBJ2-7; TCRdb designates TRBD1, a call that cannot be tested without DNA. The CDR3 is 12 amino acids. Germline V gene data show CDR1 as KGHSH and CDR2 as LQKENI. This CDR3 is CASSTEYYEQYF. The full variable domain, its missing parts supplied by reference TRBV18 and TRBJ2-7, is NAGVMQNPRHLVRRRGQEARLRCSPMKGHSHVYWYRQLPEEGLKFMVYLQKENIIDESGMPKERFSAEFPKEGPSILRIQQVVRGDSAAYFCASSTEYYEQYFGPGTRLTVT.

The chain has TRBV19 and TRBJ2-1; TCRdb names TRBD2, which stays unverified in the absence of DNA. Per germline, CDR1 LNHDA and CDR2 SQIVND (reference sequence). The CDR3 covers 13 residues. CDR3 sequence reads: CASTPGLSGEQFF. The whole variable domain, filled in from reference TRBV19 and TRBJ2-1, reads DGGITQSPKYLFRKEGQNVTLSCEQNLNHDAMYWYRQDPGQGLRLIYYSQIVNDFQKGDIAEGYSVSREKKESFPLTVTSAQKNPTAFYLCASTPGLSGEQFFGPGTRLTVL.

The rearrangement links TRBV6-4 to TRBJ2-3; the D call of TRBD2 rests on TCRdb alone, since no DNA is present to check it. The CDR3 is 15 amino acids. CDR1 MRHNA and CDR2 SNTAGT come from the germline V gene. The CDR3 is CASSAEAGGADTQYF.

The V call is TRBV27, the J call TRBJ2-3. Germline V gene data show CDR1 as MNHEY and CDR2 as SMNVEV (reference sequence). The CDR3 runs 14 residues. CDR3 sequence reads: CASSSHWDTDTQYF.

The chain couples TRBV19 to TRBJ2-7. CDR1 is LNHDA, CDR2 SQIVND, per germline (reference sequence). The CDR3 extends over 14 amino acids. CDR3: CASSILADAYEQYF.

The genes are TRBV3-1 and TRBJ2-1; the TCRdb D gene call, TRBD2, has no DNA to confirm it. CDR1 LGHDT and CDR2 YNNKEL come from the germline V gene (reference sequence). The CDR3 covers 16 residues. CDR3 in amino acids: CASSRPWGRERHEQFF.

The chain uses TRBV19 and TRBJ2-1. Germline lookup yields CDR1 LNHDA and CDR2 SQIVND (reference sequence). The CDR3 extends over 13 amino acids. CDR3 in amino acids: CASTFSSYNEQFF.

The V and J genes are TRBV5-5 and TRBJ2-1. This CDR3 has 15 residues. CDR1 and CDR2 (germline): SGHKS, YYEKEE (reference sequence). The CDR3 is CASSWQGQSYNEQFF.

The chain employs TRBV11-2 and TRBJ2-1; the TCRdb call, TRBD2, lacks DNA for checking. Germline CDR1 is SGHAT and CDR2 is FQNNGV. The CDR3 is 16 residues long. CDR3 protein: CASSRDLTSSYNEQFF.

The rearrangement links TRBV29-1 to TRBJ2-7; TCRdb calls TRBD1, which cannot be checked without DNA. Germline V gene lookup returns CDR1 SQVTM and CDR2 ANQGSEA. The CDR3 spans 14 residues. The chain's CDR3 is CSVATGGVAYEQYF.

The chain joins TRBV11-2 to TRBJ2-2; TCRdb reports TRBD1, a call that lacks DNA to check it against. Germline lookup yields CDR1 SGHAT and CDR2 FQNNGV. The CDR3 covers 18 residues. Here the CDR3 reads CASSSYPRDRANTGELFF.

J is TRBJ2-4 and V is TRBV7-8; TCRdb picks TRBD2, but there is no DNA to check that call. The germline gives CDR1 SGHVS, CDR2 FQNEAQ. CDR3 length equals 17 residues. The CDR3: CASSLGRGGGRQNIQYF.

The chain employs TRBV20-1 and TRBJ1-5; the D call of TRBD1 rests on TCRdb alone, since no DNA is present to check it. The CDR3 sequence is 15 residues long. Germline V gives CDR1 DFQATT, CDR2 SNEGSKA (reference sequence). Here the CDR3 reads CSAKNRDRGYQPQHF.

This sequence joins TRBV14 and TRBJ2-1; no DNA is available, so the TRBD2 call from TCRdb remains unchecked. From germline, CDR1 is SGHDN and CDR2 FVKESK. The CDR3 runs 15 residues. CDR3 in amino acids: CASSRGIVAYNEQFF.

The chain is built from TRBV7-2 and TRBJ1-5. CDR3 length equals 14 residues. Germline CDR1 reads SGHTA; CDR2 reads FQGNSA. CDR3 region: CASSRGTSNQPQHF.

The chain recombines TRBV20-1 with TRBJ2-1. Germline V gene lookup returns CDR1 DFQATT and CDR2 SNEGSKA (reference sequence). The CDR3 is 14 residues long. The CDR3 sequence: CSPVVNAVYNEQFF.

The rearrangement uses TRBV28 and TRBJ2-7; no DNA is available, so the TRBD1 call from TCRdb remains unchecked. The CDR3 runs 14 residues. CDR1 is MDHEN and CDR2 is SYDVKM in the germline V gene. CDR3: CASRGQGFSYEQYF.

The rearrangement uses TRBV12-3 or TRBV12-4 and TRBJ2-4; TCRdb names TRBD2, which stays unverified in the absence of DNA. This CDR3 is 12 amino acids long. This CDR3 reads CASRGLAPIQYF.

V is TRBV12-3 or TRBV12-4 and J is TRBJ2-1. This CDR3 region has 14 residues. The CDR3 loop reads CASSFSGRSHEQFF.